The text below deals with one TCR beta chain. Per germline, CDR1 SGHKS and CDR2 YYEKEE (reference sequence). CDR3 size: 16 residues. Trimming took 0 bases from V and 12 from J; bases not matched to a gene: 10. The sample comes from a study of blood T cell repertoires in COVID-19. For the study at large: Italy, Spain and the United States were the sources of the convalescent and acute COVID-19 samples.

Seattle's cohort entered during active infection and was followed longitudinally. In the original analysis: The assay estimated nucleated cells by amplifying reference gene primers. TCRdb's table, derived via immunoSEQ multiplex PCR, lists solely in-frame clones and lacks some. That table gives V, J and clone size, and the DNA gave D and trimming. The sample contains around 330,000 clones, about 91% of which appear only once. The source of this sequence is a woman aged 25 to 39 with COVID-19, enrolled during active disease. Material for sequencing was peripheral blood. The chain joins TRBV5-5 to TRBJ2-1; the match to TRBD2 covers 12 bases. CDR3 sequence reads: CASSLGLAGAARGQFF. The CDR3 bases are TGTGCCAGCAGCTTGGGACTAGCGGGGGCTGCCAGGGGGCAGTTCTTC.